One sample yielded the 27 T cell receptor beta chains listed below, sequenced in a study of monozygotic twins with inflammatory bowel disease. TCRdb reprocessed the 5' RACE reads, with one entry per CDR3 protein and no DNA. The table counts around 450,000 distinct CDR3 sequences; around 2.4% lies in the top ten. Sequenced material: blood. The receptors here all came from a human donor with ulcerative colitis or Crohn's disease, or a healthy co-twin of an affected twin (not recorded which).

The genes are TRBV18 and TRBJ1-5. In germline, CDR1 is KGHSH, CDR2 LQKENI. This CDR3 has 14 amino acids. CDR3 protein: CASSPNSDGQPQHF.

This rearrangement joins TRBV5-1 to TRBJ2-4; there is no DNA to check the TCRdb D call of TRBD1. The germline gives CDR1 SGHRS, CDR2 YFSETQ. The length of the CDR3 is 15 residues. CDR3 amino acids: CASSLGDQGRNIQYF.

This rearrangement joins TRBV6-1 to TRBJ2-3; TCRdb's assignment of TRBD2 cannot be checked, as there is no DNA. CDR1 is MNHNS, CDR2 SASEGT, per germline. The CDR3 runs 18 residues. The CDR3 loop reads CASIGPRVAGTSTDTQYF.

The V and J genes are TRBV14 and TRBJ2-2; no DNA is available, so the TRBD1 call from TCRdb remains unchecked. This CDR3 has 15 residues. Germline CDR1 is SGHDN and CDR2 is FVKESK. CDR3 sequence reads: CASSFTGSNTGELFF.

CDR3 sequence reads: CASSLQGLTGELFF. J is TRBJ2-2 and V is TRBV5-1; with no DNA, the TCRdb D assignment of TRBD2 cannot be verified. The germline CDR1 and CDR2 sequences are SGHRS and YFSETQ. The CDR3 extends over 14 amino acids. The complete variable domain, with remaining parts taken from reference TRBV5-1 and TRBJ2-2, reads KAGVTQTPRYLIKTRGQQVTLSCSPISGHRSVSWYQQTPGQGLQFLFEYFSETQRNKGNFPGRFSGRQFSNSRSEMNVSTLELGDSALYLCASSLQGLTGELFFGEGSRLTVL.

The V and J genes are TRBV29-1 and TRBJ2-1; TCRdb names TRBD1, which stays unverified in the absence of DNA. CDR1 SQVTM and CDR2 ANQGSEA come from the germline V gene. The CDR3 is 13 amino acids. CDR3 amino acids: CSVEGGGGNEQFF.

J is TRBJ2-7 and V is TRBV3-1; with no DNA, the TCRdb D assignment of TRBD2 cannot be verified. The germline CDR1 and CDR2 sequences are LGHDT and YNNKEL (reference sequence). This CDR3 region has 15 residues. The CDR3 region is CASSQAGEVFYEQYF.

This chain connects TRBV5-1 to TRBJ1-4; the TRBD1 assignment by TCRdb is unverifiable without DNA. The CDR3 has 14 amino acids. Per the germline V gene, CDR1 is SGHRS and CDR2 is YFSETQ. The CDR3 spells CASNPGDINEKLFF. Full variable domain (remainder filled in from reference TRBV5-1 and TRBJ1-4): KAGVTQTPRYLIKTRGQQVTLSCSPISGHRSVSWYQQTPGQGLQFLFEYFSETQRNKGNFPGRFSGRQFSNSRSEMNVSTLELGDSALYLCASNPGDINEKLFFGSGTQLSVL.

The chain carries TRBV27 and TRBJ1-3; the TCRdb D gene call, TRBD1, has no DNA to confirm it. This CDR3 has 15 amino acids. Germline V gives CDR1 MNHEY, CDR2 SMNVEV (reference sequence). Here the CDR3 reads CDTIWGRIPGNTIYF.

The genes are TRBV18 and TRBJ2-1; the TCRdb call, TRBD1, lacks DNA for checking. In germline, CDR1 is KGHSH, CDR2 LQKENI. This CDR3 comprises 16 residues. The CDR3 region is CASSPLSGVSYNEQFF.

The V gene is TRBV18, the J gene TRBJ1-2; the TRBD1 assignment by TCRdb is unverifiable without DNA. CDR3 length: 17 residues. CDR1 KGHSH and CDR2 LQKENI come from the germline V gene. The CDR3 is CASSPGTGARSNIGYTF. Full variable domain (remainder filled in from reference TRBV18 and TRBJ1-2): NAGVMQNPRHLVRRRGQEARLRCSPMKGHSHVYWYRQLPEEGLKFMVYLQKENIIDESGMPKERFSAEFPKEGPSILRIQQVVRGDSAAYFCASSPGTGARSNIGYTFGSGTRLTVV.

The CDR3 spells CASSPTVRDTEAFF. J is TRBJ1-1 and V is TRBV18. The CDR3 runs to 14 residues. Germline CDR1 and CDR2: KGHSH and LQKENI.

V gene TRBV7-9 combines with J gene TRBJ2-1; lacking DNA, the TRBD2 call made by TCRdb goes unchecked. Per germline, CDR1 SEHNR and CDR2 FQNEAQ (reference sequence). This CDR3 is built from 15 residues. The CDR3 sequence is CASSFGLAPYNEQFF.

The chain uses TRBV6-1 and TRBJ2-7; without DNA, the TCRdb call of TRBD1 cannot be checked. Germline values: CDR1 MNHNS, CDR2 SASEGT. This CDR3 spans 15 amino acids. The CDR3 here is CASSPNRDAAYEQYF.

The genes are TRBV6-5 and TRBJ2-7. Germline V CDR1 and CDR2: MNHEY, SVGAGI. The CDR3 contains 12 residues. The CDR3 loop reads CASSYSIGEQYF.

V and J are TRBV15 and TRBJ2-1. CDR3 length equals 13 residues. The germline V gene encodes CDR1 LNHNV and CDR2 YYDKDF (reference sequence). The CDR3 protein is CATSRDERDEQFF.

The chain combines TRBV7-2 with TRBJ2-7; checking the TCRdb D call of TRBD1 is not possible without DNA. From germline, CDR1 is SGHTA and CDR2 FQGNSA. The length of the CDR3 is 16 residues. The CDR3 is CASSLAIAGPSYEQYF.

The V gene is TRBV7-8, the J gene TRBJ2-3. This CDR3 is 12 amino acids long. Looked up from germline, CDR1 is SGHVS and CDR2 is FQNEAQ. Here the CDR3 reads CASSHARDTQYF.

The chain has TRBV4-1 and TRBJ2-3; without DNA, the TCRdb call of TRBD2 cannot be checked. Per germline, CDR1 MGHRA and CDR2 YSYEKL. The CDR3 totals 18 residues. The CDR3 region is CASSQDPIGPSGADTQYF.

The rearrangement links TRBV5-1 to TRBJ1-2; no DNA is available, so the TRBD1 call from TCRdb remains unchecked. From germline, CDR1 is SGHRS and CDR2 YFSETQ. This CDR3 has 13 amino acids. This CDR3 is CASSAGRLYGYTF.

The chain is built from TRBV20-1 and TRBJ2-1; TCRdb picks TRBD2, but there is no DNA to check that call. CDR3 size: 16 residues. Per the germline V gene, CDR1 is DFQATT and CDR2 is SNEGSKA (reference sequence). CDR3 region: CSARSTSGSSYNEQFF.

The chain couples TRBV4-2 to TRBJ1-5; TCRdb proposes TRBD1, but this gene call is untestable without DNA. There are 15 residues in the CDR3. From germline, CDR1 is LGHNA and CDR2 YNFKEQ. This CDR3 reads CASSQDSTGSQPQHF.

The chain has TRBV5-1 and TRBJ2-2. The CDR3 contains 14 residues. Per the germline V gene, CDR1 is SGHRS and CDR2 is YFSETQ. The CDR3 reads CASSLWQGTGELFF.

V is TRBV7-3 and J is TRBJ1-1. Germline V lookup: CDR1 SGHTA, CDR2 FQGTGA. The CDR3 extends over 13 amino acids. CDR3 loop: CASSLMPNEEAFF.

V gene TRBV20-1 combines with J gene TRBJ2-7; TCRdb calls TRBD1, which cannot be checked without DNA. The CDR3 is 12 residues long. Looked up from germline, CDR1 is DFQATT and CDR2 is SNEGSKA (reference sequence). CDR3 protein: CSARDNGGEQYF.

The chain carries TRBV27 and TRBJ2-2; TCRdb designates TRBD1, a call that cannot be tested without DNA. The CDR3 length is 16 residues. Germline CDR1 MNHEY, CDR2 SMNVEV (reference sequence). CDR3 sequence reads: CASRRPGTENTGELFF.

The rearrangement joins TRBV12-3 or TRBV12-4 to TRBJ2-1; TCRdb's D call, TRBD2, is unchecked because there is no DNA. CDR3 length equals 15 residues. The CDR3 loop reads CASSLIAGGLKEQFF.